These T cell receptor beta chains were read from a single sample in a study of blood T cell repertoires in COVID-19. The method was immunoSEQ multiplex PCR; TCRdb's version includes in-frame clones alone and lacks a portion of them. The sample comprises under 50,000 clones, approximately 83% of which are singletons, and roughly 55% rests with the top ten. What was sequenced was peripheral blood. The receptors were gathered from a man in his 70s with acute or convalescent COVID-19. The CDR3 runs from the conserved cysteine through the conserved F or W. A D gene is named only where the DNA matches it firmly. The listing skips clone size in some rows; elsewhere it reads once, few, many or a size class.

cdr3_nt: TGTGCCAGCAGAGCTCTGGAGGCCCAGAGGAATGAGCAGTTCTTC
cdr3_aa: CASRALEAQRNEQFF
clone_size: once
v_call: TRBV27
j_call: TRBJ2-1
d_call: -

cdr3_nt: TGTGCCGTCCGGGAGGCTGGGGTTGATGGCTACACCTTC
cdr3_aa: CAVREAGVDGYTF
clone_size: -
v_call: TRBV10-3
j_call: TRBJ1-2
d_call: -

cdr3_nt: TGTGCCAGCAGTTACTCGGCGGCGGGAAACCACAATGAGCAGTTCTTC
cdr3_aa: CASSYSAAGNHNEQFF
clone_size: -
v_call: TRBV6-2/TRBV6-3
j_call: TRBJ2-1
d_call: -

cdr3_nt: TGTGCCAGCAGCCAAGTCAGAACAGACTCTGGAAACACCATATATTTT
cdr3_aa: CASSQVRTDSGNTIYF
clone_size: -
v_call: TRBV3-1/TRBV3-2
j_call: TRBJ1-3
d_call: -

cdr3_nt: TGCGCCAGCAGCCAAGATAGAACAGGGTCTGGCTACACCTTC
cdr3_aa: CASSQDRTGSGYTF
clone_size: -
v_call: TRBV4-3
j_call: TRBJ1-2
d_call: -

cdr3_nt: TGTGCCAGCAGTTTGAGGGGTCCGACAGGGGGCGCTTCACCCCTCCACTTT
cdr3_aa: CASSLRGPTGGASPLHF
clone_size: -
v_call: TRBV27
j_call: TRBJ1-6
d_call: TRBD1

cdr3_nt: TGTGCCAGTAGTAGCTGGACACGGACCGTCGGCTACACCTTC
cdr3_aa: CASSSWTRTVGYTF
clone_size: -
v_call: TRBV19
j_call: TRBJ1-2
d_call: -

cdr3_nt: TGCGCCAGCAGCCAAGTACGCCAAGGAGGGCAGTATTTT
cdr3_aa: CASSQVRQGGQYF
clone_size: few
v_call: TRBV4-3
j_call: TRBJ2-3
d_call: -

cdr3_nt: TGTGCCAGCAGCCAGAGAGGAGACACTGAAGCTTTCTTT
cdr3_aa: CASSQRGDTEAFF
clone_size: -
v_call: TRBV3-1/TRBV3-2
j_call: TRBJ1-1
d_call: -

cdr3_nt: TGTGCCAGCAGCTTTACAGAGAACACTGAAGCTTTCTTT
cdr3_aa: CASSFTENTEAFF
clone_size: -
v_call: TRBV7-8
j_call: TRBJ1-1
d_call: -

cdr3_nt: TGTGCCAGCAGCTTCGGGACTAGCGGGAGAGGCGACGAGCAGTACTTC
cdr3_aa: CASSFGTSGRGDEQYF
clone_size: -
v_call: TRBV7-3
j_call: TRBJ2-7
d_call: TRBD2

cdr3_nt: TGTGCCAGCAGCTTAGACAGGGTCAATCAGCCCCAGCATTTT
cdr3_aa: CASSLDRVNQPQHF
clone_size: -
v_call: TRBV5-6
j_call: TRBJ1-5
d_call: TRBD1

cdr3_nt: TGTGCCATCAAGGAGGCTAAGGCTGATGAGCAGTTCTTC
cdr3_aa: CAIKEAKADEQFF
clone_size: -
v_call: TRBV10-3
j_call: TRBJ2-1
d_call: -

cdr3_nt: TGTGCCAGCAGCCGTGACAGGCTCAATCAGCCCCAGCATTTT
cdr3_aa: CASSRDRLNQPQHF
clone_size: -
v_call: TRBV11-2
j_call: TRBJ1-5
d_call: -

cdr3_nt: TGCGCCAGCAGCTTGGCCGTTACGGGAGGGCTTGGAAACACCATATATTTT
cdr3_aa: CASSLAVTGGLGNTIYF
clone_size: -
v_call: TRBV5-1
j_call: TRBJ1-3
d_call: -

cdr3_nt: TGTGCCTGGACGGACAGGGGTACCGGGGAGCTGTTTTTT
cdr3_aa: CAWTDRGTGELFF
clone_size: -
v_call: TRBV30
j_call: TRBJ2-2
d_call: TRBD1

cdr3_nt: TGTGCCAGCAGCCAGAGACAGGGTCAGAACGGCTACACCTTC
cdr3_aa: CASSQRQGQNGYTF
clone_size: -
v_call: TRBV4-2
j_call: TRBJ1-2
d_call: TRBD1

cdr3_nt: TGTGCCAGCAGTTTAAATCTCCCAGGGGATTCACCCCTCCACTTT
cdr3_aa: CASSLNLPGDSPLHF
clone_size: -
v_call: TRBV27
j_call: TRBJ1-6
d_call: -

cdr3_nt: TGCGCCAGCAGCCAAGCACCTCCAGGAGGAGGCTACACCTTC
cdr3_aa: CASSQAPPGGGYTF
clone_size: -
v_call: TRBV4-1
j_call: TRBJ1-2
d_call: -

cdr3_nt: TGTGCCAGCAGCGGGCGGGGGGAGGCCACCTACGAGCAGTACTTC
cdr3_aa: CASSGRGEATYEQYF
clone_size: -
v_call: TRBV28
j_call: TRBJ2-7
d_call: TRBD2

cdr3_nt: TGTGCCAGCGAGCTTGGACGACTAGCGGGGAATGAGCAGTTCTTC
cdr3_aa: CASELGRLAGNEQFF
clone_size: -
v_call: TRBV5-6
j_call: TRBJ2-1
d_call: TRBD2

cdr3_nt: TGCAGCGCCGGAGTCGGGACCTACGAGCAGTACTTC
cdr3_aa: CSAGVGTYEQYF
clone_size: once
v_call: TRBV29-1
j_call: TRBJ2-7
d_call: -

cdr3_nt: TGTGCCATCAGTGCGGGACAGAACTATGGCTACACCTTC
cdr3_aa: CAISAGQNYGYTF
clone_size: -
v_call: TRBV10-3
j_call: TRBJ1-2
d_call: TRBD1

cdr3_nt: TGTGCCAGCTCACCGGTCGCTAGTCGACAGGGGTTGGGGGGGAGCAATCAGCCCCAGCATTTT
cdr3_aa: CASSPVASRQGLGGSNQPQHF
clone_size: -
v_call: TRBV18
j_call: TRBJ1-5
d_call: TRBD1

cdr3_nt: TGTGCCAGCTCACCCATCCAGGGGGCCGAGCAGTACTTC
cdr3_aa: CASSPIQGAEQYF
clone_size: -
v_call: TRBV18
j_call: TRBJ2-7
d_call: TRBD1

cdr3_nt: TGCAGTGCTAGTTTACAGGGGCTCCGCTACACCTTC
cdr3_aa: CSASLQGLRYTF
clone_size: once
v_call: TRBV20-1
j_call: TRBJ1-2
d_call: TRBD1

cdr3_nt: TGTGCCAGCTCACTAGGACACTCCTACGAGCAGTACTTC
cdr3_aa: CASSLGHSYEQYF
clone_size: -
v_call: TRBV18
j_call: TRBJ2-7
d_call: -

cdr3_nt: TGTGCCAGCCTTACAGGCGCAGGGCCCTTGAACACTGAAGCTTTCTTT
cdr3_aa: CASLTGAGPLNTEAFF
clone_size: -
v_call: TRBV5-6
j_call: TRBJ1-1
d_call: -

cdr3_nt: TGTGCCAGCAGTTCCGGGACAGGGGCTGAAAAACTGTTTTTT
cdr3_aa: CASSSGTGAEKLFF
clone_size: -
v_call: TRBV2
j_call: TRBJ1-4
d_call: TRBD1

cdr3_nt: TGTGCCATCAGTGAGTCACAGTCCCAAGAGACCCAGTACTTC
cdr3_aa: CAISESQSQETQYF
clone_size: -
v_call: TRBV10-3
j_call: TRBJ2-5
d_call: -

cdr3_nt: TGTGCCAGCAGTACTGCTACGCGTTCGAACTACGAGCAGTACTTC
cdr3_aa: CASSTATRSNYEQYF
clone_size: once
v_call: TRBV6-5
j_call: TRBJ2-7
d_call: -

cdr3_nt: TGTGCCAGTAGTATACTTCCGGGAGCCTCCTACGAGCAGTACTTC
cdr3_aa: CASSILPGASYEQYF
clone_size: -
v_call: TRBV19
j_call: TRBJ2-7
d_call: -